This T cell receptor beta chain is from a study of T cells in narcolepsy (dated 2018 in TCRdb). Notes on the research overall: Healthy control donors were enrolled in the study alongside patients who had narcolepsy type 1 or type 2 (NT1, NT2). The study used TCR Vbeta sequencing to track clonotypes in blood and CSF while looking for autoreactive T cells in narcolepsy patients that target self-antigens of hypocretin neurons (hypocretin, TRIB2).

Library prep was done by the immunoSEQ multiplex PCR assay. TCRdb's version of the immuneACCESS table is confined to in-frame rearrangements and falls short of the full clone set. An unresolved V gene accounts for under half of the shortfall where checked; the remainder is of unknown origin. The sample table holds roughly 20,000 clones, of which around 83% were seen once. Of the sample, roughly 1.7% is held by the ten largest clones. Turning to this clone: No cognate antigen has been identified for it. Base qualities were left out, and no much larger clone turns up one base away.

V is shortened by 11 bases, J by 6 bases, and the region joining them spans 18 bases. Counted from cysteine to phenylalanine, this CDR3 has 13 amino acids. CDR3 DNA only is kept here, 39 bases in frame from base 1. Taken from the germline V gene, the CDR1 and CDR2 loops are MDHEN and SYDVKM. Findings and caveats that apply to the study as a whole: Plots that compared CSF and blood CD4+ T cell clonotypes from the same patient highlighted HCRT-specific and TRIB2-specific autoreactive clonotypes. According to the report, autoreactive clonotypes were detected serially in the blood of the same patients and of different patients, but not in healthy controls. Some blood memory CD4+ repertoires from patients and controls contained no sequences matching autoreactive T cell clones. Patients and controls had comparable numbers of sequenced blood memory CD4+ clonotypes, averaging about 37,000 and 33,000, respectively.

For TCR Vbeta sequencing, memory CD4+ T cells were sorted ex vivo from the peripheral blood of both healthy controls and narcolepsy patients. Sequencing was performed on memory (CD45RA-) CD4+ T cells from blood. The sample's cell subset or site label is to be understood as: memory T cells sorted ex vivo from peripheral blood. The source of this sequence is a human donor in good health. The chain uses TRBV28 and TRBJ2-3, with the D assignment possibly TRBD1 or TRBD2, given 5 matching bases for each. The CDR3: CAAVSGWGDTQYF. The base sequence is TGTGCCGCTGTTTCAGGGTGGGGGGATACGCAGTATTTT.